The present T cell receptor beta chain was sequenced within a study of blood T cell repertoires in COVID-19. Across the whole study: The origin of the acute and convalescent COVID-19 samples was the United States, Italy and Spain. PBMCs, B-cell-depleted T cells, or T cells provided the cDNA or gDNA that made up the material.

Authors' processing steps: Nucleated cell counts were estimated from reference gene primer amplification. Assay used: immunoSEQ multiplex PCR; TCRdb lists only in-frame clones, some missing. The DNA was the basis for D and trimming; V, J and clone size are from that table. The sample lists around 97,000 clones, approximately 90% occurring once. The source of this sequence is a human donor in a cohort sampled during active COVID-19. The sample consisted of peripheral blood.

The CDR3 loop is CAISDPGQGDTQYF. In nucleotides, the CDR3 is TGTGCCATCAGTGATCCCGGACAGGGAGATACGCAGTATTTT. The V gene is TRBV10-3, the J gene TRBJ2-3; 8 nucleotides line up with TRBD1. The CDR3 has 14 residues. V was pared by 3 bases and J by 5 bases, with 4 bases of the junction left unmatched. The V gene's germline CDR1 is ENHRY and CDR2 SYGVKD.